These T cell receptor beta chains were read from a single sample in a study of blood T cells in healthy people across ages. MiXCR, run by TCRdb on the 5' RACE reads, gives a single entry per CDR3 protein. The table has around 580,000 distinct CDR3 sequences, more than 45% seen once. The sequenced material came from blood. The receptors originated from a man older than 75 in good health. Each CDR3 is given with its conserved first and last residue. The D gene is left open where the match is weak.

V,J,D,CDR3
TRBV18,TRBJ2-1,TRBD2,CASSLAGLGYNEQFF
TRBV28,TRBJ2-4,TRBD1,CASSLVTRGTGNKNIQYF
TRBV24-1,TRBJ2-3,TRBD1,CATSRGTGTDTQYF
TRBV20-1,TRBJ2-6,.,CSANGRGANVLTF
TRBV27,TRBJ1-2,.,CASSSPVHGYTF
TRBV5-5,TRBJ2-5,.,CASSFRIWTQYF
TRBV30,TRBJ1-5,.,CAWRGASSNQPQHF
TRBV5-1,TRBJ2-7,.,CASSYGLVSGYEQYF
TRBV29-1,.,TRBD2,CSAATAGGYNEQYF
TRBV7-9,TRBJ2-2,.,CASNGREVNTGELFF
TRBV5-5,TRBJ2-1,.,CASNYEAYNEQFF
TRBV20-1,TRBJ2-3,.,CSVMMRDLGTDTQYF
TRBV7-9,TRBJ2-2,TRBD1,CASSHRTGPGELFF
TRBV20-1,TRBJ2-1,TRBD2,CSAQGTSGSSYNEQFF
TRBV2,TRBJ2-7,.,CASSGDSIYEQYF
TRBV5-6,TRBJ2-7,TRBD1,CASRSGQAFYEQYF
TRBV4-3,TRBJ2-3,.,CASSQWYADTQYF
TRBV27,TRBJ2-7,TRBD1,CASRTGNYEQYF
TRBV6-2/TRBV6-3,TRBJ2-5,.,CASSYGGSLETQYF
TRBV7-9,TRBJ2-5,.,CASSSPAEETQYF
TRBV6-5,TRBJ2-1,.,CASSYRQNPYNEQFF
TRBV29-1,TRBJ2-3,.,CSGGTVTDTQYF
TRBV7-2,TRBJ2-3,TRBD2,CASSLHSGGVRTDTQYF
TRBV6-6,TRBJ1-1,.,CASTSGGGGSQAFF
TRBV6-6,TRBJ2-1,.,CASRPLAAEQFF
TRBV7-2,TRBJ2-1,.,CASSQSRNSYNEQFF
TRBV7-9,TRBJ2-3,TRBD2,CASSSSGRAHTDTQYF
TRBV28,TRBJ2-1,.,CASSRPGSAVNEQFF
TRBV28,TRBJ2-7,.,CASSHQGRPTYEQYF
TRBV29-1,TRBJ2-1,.,CSVEYNEQFF
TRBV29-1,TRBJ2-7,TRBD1,CSVGTGVYEQYF
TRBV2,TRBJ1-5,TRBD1,CASSRTGADNQPQHF
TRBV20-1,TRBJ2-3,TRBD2,CSAPLTTSATDTQYF
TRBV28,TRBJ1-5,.,CASSRRGGSNQPQHF